This T cell receptor (beta chain) was retrieved from a study of identical twins. MiXCR was run by TCRdb on the 5' RACE reads, yielding one entry per CDR3 protein. This sample has approximately 700,000 distinct CDR3 sequences, with approximately 18% found just once. This CDR3 spans 16 amino acids. V dropped 4 bases and J dropped 2; count of bases not matched to a gene: 9. CDR1 and CDR2 (germline): SGHRS, YFSETQ. This clonotype appeared a few times. The same data also contributed to another study, on T cells expressing NK-cell markers. That paper notes: Whether the expanded NKG2C+ T cell clones recognized HCMV remained unclear.

The sequenced material came from PBMCs. The sequence derives from a woman younger than 30 in good health. The chain links TRBV5-1 to TRBJ2-1; 7 bases fit TRBD2. The CDR3 DNA is TGCGCCAGCAGCGACACCGGGACTACCACCTACAATGAGCAGTTCTTC. Translating it yields CASSDTGTTTYNEQFF.